Presented here are 12 T cell receptor beta chains from one specimen sequenced in a study of radiation and T cells in renal cell carcinoma. Assay used: immunoSEQ multiplex PCR; TCRdb lists only in-frame clones, some missing. The table lists 150,000 or so clones, approximately 90% of them singletons. Indicated time point: baseline pretreatment blood. As for treatment: 15 Gy SBRT to primary tumor, nephrectomy 4 weeks later. The sequencing used blood, collected from a patient whose treatment included radiotherapy and nephrectomy. These receptor sequences come from a woman in her 70s with renal cell carcinoma.

This chain links TRBV5-1 with TRBJ1-1, with 7 nucleotides matching TRBD1. CDR3 length equals 14 residues. Trimming cost V 0 bases and J 7 bases; bases outside gene matches: 6. Germline values: CDR1 SGHRS, CDR2 YFSETQ. CDR3 sequence (DNA): TGCGCCAGCAGCTTGGGAGGGGGCGCGGTTGAAGCTTTCTTT. This translates into CASSLGGGAVEAFF.

The CDR3 bases are TGTGCCAGCAGACCTATTACAGACTACAATGAGCAGTTCTTC. Translated, it gives CASRPITDYNEQFF. This chain uses TRBV6-6 with TRBJ2-1; D remains ambiguous. The CDR3 length is 14 residues. V dropped 6 bases and J dropped 3 bases, with 12 bases sitting between them. CDR1 and CDR2 from the germline V gene are MNHNY and SVGAGI (reference sequence).

This rearrangement joins TRBV6-5 to TRBJ1-1; D is uncertain. CDR3 size: 13 residues. Looked up from germline, CDR1 is MNHEY and CDR2 is SVGAGI. V shed 5 bases and J shed 11 bases, with 18 bases lying between them. CDR3 region: CASSLRREVVAFF. The CDR3 DNA reads TGTGCCAGCAGTCTAAGGAGAGAAGTTGTGGCTTTCTTT.

This chain links TRBV28 with TRBJ1-6; the D is unclear. The CDR3 sequence is 14 residues long. Between the trimmed V and J ends, which lost 6 bases and 8 bases, there was a span of 14 bases. CDR1 MDHEN and CDR2 SYDVKM come from the germline V gene. This chain's CDR3 is CASSPRGPDSPLHF. DNA for the CDR3: TGTGCCAGCAGCCCACGGGGTCCAGATTCACCCCTCCACTTT.

The V gene is TRBV4-2, the J gene TRBJ2-4; 7 nucleotides line up with TRBD2. CDR1 is LGHNA, CDR2 YNFKEQ, per germline. The V and J ends lost 4 bases and 0 bases, in that order; junction bases with no gene match: 9. This CDR3 is built from 17 residues. CDR3 region: CASSRSSSGLAKNIQYF. The CDR3, as DNA: TGTGCCAGCAGCCGAAGCTCTAGCGGACTAGCCAAAAACATTCAGTACTTC.

Comments on this clone: Additional DNA sequences in this sample encode the identical CDR3. CDR3 loop: CASSRGQVNTGELFF. CDR3 sequence (DNA): TGCGCCAGCAGCAGGGGACAGGTGAACACCGGGGAGCTGTTTTTT. The V and J genes are TRBV5-1 and TRBJ2-2, with 8 bases fitting TRBD1. The CDR3 loop spans 15 amino acids. Looked up from germline, CDR1 is SGHRS and CDR2 is YFSETQ. Trimming took 4 bases from V and 1 from J; bases not matched to a gene: 3.

This CDR3 reads CASRLTGVEGGYTF. The DNA of the CDR3 is TGTGCCAGCAGACTAACAGGGGTTGAGGGTGGCTACACCTTC. The rearrangement joins TRBV6-6 to TRBJ1-2; 7 nucleotides line up with TRBD1. The germline V gene has CDR1 MNHNY and CDR2 SVGAGI (reference sequence). Trimming removed 6 bases from V and 7 bases from J; junction bases left unmatched: 11. The CDR3 totals 14 residues.

The J gene is TRBJ2-3, the V gene TRBV27, with 7 positions matching TRBD2. The CDR3 runs to 14 residues. Germline V CDR1 and CDR2: MNHEY, SMNVEV (reference sequence). The ends lost 6 bases at V and 4 bases at J; junction bases unmatched: 7. The CDR3 region has the DNA TGTGCCAGCAGACGGGGACTAAGGCCAGATACGCAGTATTTT. This sequence encodes CASRRGLRPDTQYF.

The J gene is TRBJ2-5, the V gene TRBV11-1; the D gene is possibly TRBD2 (5 bases). The CDR3 sequence is 17 residues long. In germline, CDR1 is SGHAT, CDR2 FQDESV (reference sequence). V gave up 2 bases and J gave up 5 bases, with 21 bases separating them. The CDR3 reads CASSLLGVVPTGETQYF. CDR3 nucleotide sequence: TGTGCCAGCAGCTTATTGGGAGTAGTCCCCACTGGGGAGACCCAGTACTTC.

The V and J genes are TRBV2 and TRBJ1-1, with 7 nucleotides matching TRBD1. From germline, CDR1 is SNHLY and CDR2 FYNNEI. Losses at the gene ends were 5 bases for V and 6 bases for J; bases not matched to a gene: 15. There are 16 residues in the CDR3. Here the CDR3 reads CASSPRTGQIRPEAFF. The CDR3 DNA is TGTGCCAGCAGTCCGAGGACAGGTCAGATTCGACCTGAAGCTTTCTTT.

The V gene is TRBV7-9, the J gene TRBJ2-3; D is possibly TRBD2 (5 bases). CDR1 and CDR2 from the germline V gene are SEHNR and FQNEAQ (reference sequence). V dropped 5 bases and J dropped 0 bases, with 15 bases sitting between them. The CDR3 length is 16 residues. The CDR3 DNA is TGTGCCAGCAGCCAAATAGGGAGAACTAGCACAGATACGCAGTATTTT. The encoded protein is CASSQIGRTSTDTQYF.

This clone was detected a few times. V and J are TRBV5-1 and TRBJ2-7; the D gene is possibly TRBD1 (6 bases). The CDR3 extends over 15 amino acids. Looked up from germline, CDR1 is SGHRS and CDR2 is YFSETQ. V lost 1 base, J lost 0 bases, and 11 bases lay in between. CDR3: CASSLPRGSSYEQYF. The CDR3 nucleotides read TGCGCCAGCAGCTTGCCCAGGGGTAGCTCCTACGAGCAGTACTTC.